The 29 T cell receptor beta chains in this list originate from one sample, sequenced in a study of T cells after yellow fever vaccination. From the 5' RACE reads, TCRdb called clonotypes with MiXCR, one entry per CDR3 protein. The sample includes approximately 350,000 distinct CDR3 sequences, approximately 10% of them seen just once. The starting material was PBMCs, obtained on the day of the first yellow fever vaccination. These TCRs come from a man aged 18 to 29 who received the YFV17D yellow fever vaccine.

The chain has TRBV7-9 and TRBJ2-2; TRBD1 is a possible D gene (5 bases). The CDR3 extends over 17 amino acids. V was pared by 5 bases and J by 0 bases, with 16 bases between. Per the germline V gene, CDR1 is SEHNR and CDR2 is FQNEAQ (reference sequence). CDR3 region: CASSLLRQNPNTGELFF. As DNA, the CDR3 is TGTGCCAGCAGCCTACTGAGACAGAACCCGAACACCGGGGAGCTGTTTTTT.

The table lists this clonotype with a few counts. The CDR3 coding sequence is TGTGCCAGCAGCTTAACGCCCTTTGGGAACACCATATATTTT. Encoded protein: CASSLTPFGNTIYF. V is TRBV7-3 and J is TRBJ1-3; D remains ambiguous. Germline values: CDR1 SGHTA, CDR2 FQGTGA. The CDR3 is 14 amino acids. Deletions cut 0 bases from V and 7 bases from J, with 10 bases between.

There are a few counts of this clonotype. The chain is built from TRBV29-1 and TRBJ2-6; unclear D gene. Germline CDR1 SQVTM, CDR2 ANQGSEA. The CDR3 is 15 amino acids. V gave up 3 bases and J gave up 0 bases, with 9 bases separating them. Written as DNA, the CDR3 is TGCAGCGTTGATGGCCAGGACTCTGGGGCCAACGTCCTGACTTTC. It codes for CSVDGQDSGANVLTF.

The table lists this clonotype with a few counts. V usage is TRBV15 and J usage is TRBJ2-7; 7 nucleotides line up with TRBD1. Germline trimming cut 5 bases from V and 3 bases from J; bases unmatched to any gene: 7. The CDR3 length is 14 residues. Germline loops: CDR1 LNHNV, CDR2 YYDKDF (reference sequence). The CDR3 nucleotides read TGTGCCACCAGCCACCGGGACAGTCTCTACGAGCAGTACTTC. It codes for CATSHRDSLYEQYF. Using reference TRBV15 and TRBJ2-7 for the parts outside the CDR3, the full variable domain is DAMVIQNPRYQVTQFGKPVTLSCSQTLNHNVMYWYQQKSSQAPKLLFHYYDKDFNNEADTPDNFQSRRPNTSFCFLDIRSPGLGDTAMYLCATSHRDSLYEQYFGPGTRLTVT.

The count of this clonotype is one. V usage is TRBV5-4 and J usage is TRBJ2-3; 7 bases agree with TRBD1. J lost 3 bases, V lost 0 bases, and 4 bases had no gene match. Germline V gene sequence: CDR1 SGHNT, CDR2 YYREEE (reference sequence). The CDR3 length is 15 residues. CDR3 coding DNA: TGTGCCAGCAGCTTGGGAGGGGGCCAAACAGATACGCAGTATTTT. This sequence encodes CASSLGGGQTDTQYF. Drawing the rest from reference TRBV5-4 and TRBJ2-3, the complete variable domain is ETGVTQSPTHLIKTRGQQVTLRCSSQSGHNTVSWYQQALGQGPQFIFQYYREEENGRGNFPPRFSGLQFPNYSSELNVNALELDDSALYLCASSLGGGQTDTQYFGPGTRLTVL.

The V call is TRBV5-1, the J call TRBJ2-3; 7 bases agree with TRBD1. The junction had 12 bases not matched to a gene; V was cut back by 7 bases and J by 4 bases. Germline V CDR1 and CDR2: SGHRS, YFSETQ. The CDR3 length is 15 residues. The CDR3 loop is CASFTDRDGADTQYF. In DNA form, the CDR3 reads TGCGCCAGCTTCACCGACAGGGATGGCGCAGATACGCAGTATTTT.

This clonotype was recorded at least ten times. The gene calls are TRBV19 and TRBJ1-5; D may be TRBD1 (5 bases). V was cut by 7 bases and J by 0 bases, with 22 bases left in between. CDR3 size: 18 residues. Germline V gene sequence: CDR1 LNHDA, CDR2 SQIVND (reference sequence). The CDR3 DNA is TGTGCCAGTACCGCACCTGGACAACAACATTATAGCAATCAGCCCCAGCATTTT. Translating it yields CASTAPGQQHYSNQPQHF.

This clonotype was recorded a few times. This chain connects TRBV7-9 to TRBJ2-3; 11 bases line up with TRBD2. V dropped 3 bases and J dropped 2; count of bases not matched to a gene: 7. The CDR3 totals 17 residues. In germline, CDR1 is SEHNR, CDR2 FQNEAQ (reference sequence). CDR3 DNA sequence: TGTGCCAGCAGCTTCTCACTAGCGGGAGCCCTCACAGATACGCAGTATTTT. It yields the protein CASSFSLAGALTDTQYF.

The chain employs TRBV19 and TRBJ1-1; D ambiguous. Trimming removed 10 bases at V and 1 base at J, with 7 bases between. Germline V gene sequence: CDR1 LNHDA, CDR2 SQIVND (reference sequence). The CDR3 length is 11 residues. CDR3 loop: CAIAENTEAFF. For the CDR3, the DNA is TGTGCCATAGCGGAGAACACTGAAGCTTTCTTT.

This sequence joins TRBV5-4 and TRBJ2-5; D is possibly TRBD2 (6 bases). V was trimmed by 6 bases and J by 1 base, leaving 13 bases between them. Germline V gives CDR1 SGHNT, CDR2 YYREEE (reference sequence). The CDR3 runs 14 residues. The CDR3 coding sequence is TGTGCCAGCACCAAAGGAGGGGTCCAAGAGACCCAGTACTTC. Its translation: CASTKGGVQETQYF. Using reference TRBV5-4 and TRBJ2-5 for the parts outside the CDR3, the full variable domain is ETGVTQSPTHLIKTRGQQVTLRCSSQSGHNTVSWYQQALGQGPQFIFQYYREEENGRGNFPPRFSGLQFPNYSSELNVNALELDDSALYLCASTKGGVQETQYFGPGTRLLVL.

The V and J genes are TRBV7-3 and TRBJ1-1; D possibly corresponds to TRBD1 (5 bases). Trimming took off 4 bases at V and 0 bases at J, with 12 bases between the two ends. CDR3 size: 15 residues. CDR1 is SGHTA and CDR2 is FQGTGA in the germline V gene. The DNA for the CDR3 is TGTGCCAGCAGCTCAGGGACCGATATGAACACTGAAGCTTTCTTT. Encoded protein: CASSSGTDMNTEAFF.

In its sample, this clonotype was seen many times. The genes are TRBV5-1 and TRBJ2-1, with D maybe TRBD2 (6 bases). V shed 4 bases and J shed 0 bases, with 11 bases lying between them. CDR1 SGHRS and CDR2 YFSETQ come from the germline V gene. The CDR3 sequence is 15 residues long. The CDR3 region is CASSPRGSSYNEQFF. In DNA form, the CDR3 reads TGCGCCAGCAGCCCCCGGGGGAGCTCCTACAATGAGCAGTTCTTC.

This clonotype was seen more than once but under ten times. The chain recombines TRBV4-1 with TRBJ2-2, with D uncertain. Germline V CDR1 and CDR2: MGHRA, YSYEKL. The CDR3 is 15 residues long. The V and J ends lost 0 bases and 0 bases respectively, with 5 bases between them. In nucleotides, the CDR3 is TGCGCCAGCAGCCAAGATCCCACGAACACCGGGGAGCTGTTTTTT. Translated: CASSQDPTNTGELFF.

This clonotype was observed a few times. As DNA, the CDR3 is TGTGCCAGCAGCCAAAATCGGGCGTCCGGGACAGGGGTCGGCGATACGCAGTATTTT. Protein: CASSQNRASGTGVGDTQYF. The V call is TRBV11-2, the J call TRBJ2-3; 10 nucleotides match TRBD1. Germline V gives CDR1 SGHAT, CDR2 FQNNGV. Germline trimming cut 5 bases from V and 6 bases from J; bases unmatched to any gene: 20. This CDR3 region has 19 residues.

This clonotype was detected only a few times. This chain joins TRBV7-9 and TRBJ1-4; no definite D call. The CDR3 covers 12 residues. Germline assignment: CDR1 SEHNR and CDR2 FQNEAQ (reference sequence). V lost 5 bases and J lost 8, with 9 bases in between. The CDR3 protein is CASSPPAEKLFF. For the CDR3, the DNA is TGTGCCAGCAGCCCCCCTGCAGAAAAACTGTTTTTT.

The sample holds many counts of this clonotype. V is TRBV12-3 or TRBV12-4 and J is TRBJ2-1, with 7 bases that match TRBD1. The CDR3 covers 14 residues. The J segment lost 2 bases and the V segment lost 5 bases, leaving 3 bases of the junction unmatched. The CDR3 loop is CASSQQGTYNEQFF. The CDR3 bases are TGTGCCAGCAGTCAACAGGGGACCTACAATGAGCAGTTCTTC.

The chain couples TRBV28 to TRBJ2-3, with D possibly TRBD2 on 6 matching bases. The germline V gene encodes CDR1 MDHEN and CDR2 SYDVKM. The germline V and J ends were trimmed by 6 bases and 6 bases, with 16 bases remaining between them. The length of the CDR3 is 14 residues. CDR3: CASSPVAGTDTQYF. The CDR3 nucleotides are TGTGCCAGCAGCCCCGTGGCGGGGACTGATACGCAGTATTTT.

The chain links TRBV18 to TRBJ2-5; 7 bases match TRBD1. The germline V gene has CDR1 KGHSH and CDR2 LQKENI. The CDR3 is made up of 19 amino acids. Trimming cost V 0 bases and J 5 bases; bases outside gene matches: 18. CDR3 nucleotides: TGTGCCAGCTCACCACCCGGGGTAGGGGGCGCCCCCGAGGAGGAGACCCAGTACTTC. It is translated as CASSPPGVGGAPEEETQYF. Complete variable domain (other parts from reference TRBV18 and TRBJ2-5): NAGVMQNPRHLVRRRGQEARLRCSPMKGHSHVYWYRQLPEEGLKFMVYLQKENIIDESGMPKERFSAEFPKEGPSILRIQQVVRGDSAAYFCASSPPGVGGAPEEETQYFGPGTRLLVL.

This chain links TRBV4-1 with TRBJ2-5; 9 bases match TRBD1. V was pared by 1 base and J by 3 bases, with 6 bases of the junction left unmatched. Germline CDR1 is MGHRA and CDR2 is YSYEKL. The CDR3 loop spans 16 amino acids. CDR3 sequence: CASSQGGQGKKETQYF. In DNA form, the CDR3 reads TGCGCCAGCAGCCAAGGAGGACAGGGGAAGAAAGAGACCCAGTACTTC.

V usage is TRBV3-1 and J usage is TRBJ1-3; TRBD1 matches 8 bases. The germline gives CDR1 LGHDT, CDR2 YNNKEL (reference sequence). CDR3 length equals 14 residues. Trimming cost V 4 bases and J 12 bases; bases outside gene matches: 11. CDR3 coding DNA: TGTGCCAGCAGCCGACACGATGGACAGGGCTTCATATATTTT. This encodes CASSRHDGQGFIYF.

The chain joins TRBV6-5 to TRBJ1-1; the D is unclear. V was trimmed by 6 bases and J by 1 base, leaving 6 bases between them. Germline V gene lookup returns CDR1 MNHEY and CDR2 SVGAGI. The CDR3 is 12 amino acids. CDR3 sequence reads: CASRAGNTEAFF. The CDR3 DNA reads TGTGCCAGCAGGGCAGGGAACACTGAAGCTTTCTTT.

This clonotype has a handful of counts. The chain couples TRBV19 to TRBJ2-7; the match to TRBD2 covers 13 bases. Germline CDR1 LNHDA, CDR2 SQIVND (reference sequence). Losses at the gene ends were 5 bases for V and 4 bases for J; bases not matched to a gene: 8. This CDR3 comprises 16 residues. This CDR3 reads CASSARLAGGLYEQYF. CDR3 in DNA: TGTGCCAGTAGTGCTAGACTAGCGGGGGGACTATACGAGCAGTACTTC.

This clonotype has more than one count but fewer than ten. This chain uses TRBV7-6 with TRBJ2-5; 8 bases align to TRBD2. The germline V gene has CDR1 SGHVS and CDR2 FNYEAQ. The CDR3 consists of 16 residues. V lost 2 bases and J lost 2; bases outside the gene matches: 7. CDR3 bases: TGTGCCAGCAGCTTATACCAGAGCGGGGGACAAGAGACCCAGTACTTC. The encoded protein is CASSLYQSGGQETQYF.

In DNA form, the CDR3 reads TGTGCCAGCAGCCGAACCAGCGGGGACACCGGGGAGCTGTTTTTT. It encodes CASSRTSGDTGELFF. The chain carries TRBV7-6 and TRBJ2-2; 7 bases are a match to TRBD2. The CDR3 consists of 15 residues. After removal of 5 bases from V and 3 bases from J, the junction contained 6 bases not matched to a gene. The germline CDR1 and CDR2 sequences are SGHVS and FNYEAQ. Using reference TRBV7-6 and TRBJ2-2 for the parts outside the CDR3, the full variable domain is GAGVSQSPRYKVTKRGQDVALRCDPISGHVSLYWYRQALGQGPEFLTYFNYEAQQDKSGLPNDRFSAERPEGSISTLTIQRTEQRDSAMYRCASSRTSGDTGELFFGEGSRLTVL.

This clonotype has only a few counts. The chain couples TRBV5-4 to TRBJ2-1; no clear D gene. The ends were cut back, 4 bases at V and 8 bases at J, with 13 bases in the middle. This CDR3 has 13 amino acids. The germline V gene encodes CDR1 SGHNT and CDR2 YYREEE (reference sequence). CDR3 coding DNA: TGTGCCAGCAGCCCATCGGCAAGTGATGAGCAGTTCTTC. Translation gives CASSPSASDEQFF. The full variable domain, rest sourced from reference TRBV5-4 and TRBJ2-1, is ETGVTQSPTHLIKTRGQQVTLRCSSQSGHNTVSWYQQALGQGPQFIFQYYREEENGRGNFPPRFSGLQFPNYSSELNVNALELDDSALYLCASSPSASDEQFFGPGTRLTVL.

On this clonotype itself: The junction departs from the called germline gene at one end, perhaps through a read error. The CDR3 here is CASCLQGWSEQFF. Here the CDR3 DNA reads TGTGCCAGCTGCTTACAGGGGTGGAGTGAGCAGTTCTTC. The rearrangement joins TRBV7-6 to TRBJ2-1; TRBD1 aligns across 7 bases. The length of the CDR3 is 13 residues. Germline V gives CDR1 SGHVS, CDR2 FNYEAQ.

The sample holds a few counts of this clonotype. The gene calls are TRBV5-1 and TRBJ2-3; TRBD2 matches 11 bases. Per germline, CDR1 SGHRS and CDR2 YFSETQ. The V and J ends lost 4 bases and 3 bases, in that order; junction bases with no gene match: 4. The CDR3 consists of 15 residues. The CDR3 coding sequence is TGCGCCAGCAGCCTGGGACTAGCGGAGACAGATACGCAGTATTTT. Encoded protein: CASSLGLAETDTQYF.

V gene TRBV10-3 combines with J gene TRBJ2-1; 7 bases map to TRBD2. CDR3 length: 14 amino acids. Germline V lookup: CDR1 ENHRY, CDR2 SYGVKD. V lost 7 bases and J lost 0; bases outside the gene matches: 3. CDR3 sequence (DNA): TGTGCCATCACTGCGGGGGACTCCTACAATGAGCAGTTCTTC. The encoded protein is CAITAGDSYNEQFF.

The chain carries TRBV5-6 and TRBJ2-3, with D possibly being TRBD1 (7 bases). Germline values: CDR1 SGHDT, CDR2 YYEEEE. CDR3 size: 13 residues. The germline V and J ends were trimmed by 2 bases and 6 bases, with 10 bases remaining between them. Written as DNA, the CDR3 is TGTGCCAGCAGCTTACAGGGGAGGGATACGCAGTATTTT. It encodes CASSLQGRDTQYF.